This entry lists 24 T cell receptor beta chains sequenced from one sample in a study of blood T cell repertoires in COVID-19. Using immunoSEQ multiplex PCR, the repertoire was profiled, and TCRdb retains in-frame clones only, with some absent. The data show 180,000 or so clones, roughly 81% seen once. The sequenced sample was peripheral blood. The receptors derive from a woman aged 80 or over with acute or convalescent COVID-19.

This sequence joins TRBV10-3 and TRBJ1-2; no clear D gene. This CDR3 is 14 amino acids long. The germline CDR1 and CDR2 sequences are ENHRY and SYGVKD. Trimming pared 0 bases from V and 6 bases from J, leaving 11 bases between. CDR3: CAISESVPTHGYTF. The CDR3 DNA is TGTGCCATCAGTGAGTCGGTCCCCACTCATGGCTACACCTTC.

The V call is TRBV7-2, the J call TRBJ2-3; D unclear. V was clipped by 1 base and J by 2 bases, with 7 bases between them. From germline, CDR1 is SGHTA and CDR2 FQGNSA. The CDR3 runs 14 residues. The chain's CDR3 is CASSLDSFTDTQYF. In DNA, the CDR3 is TGTGCCAGCAGCTTAGACAGCTTCACAGATACGCAGTATTTT.

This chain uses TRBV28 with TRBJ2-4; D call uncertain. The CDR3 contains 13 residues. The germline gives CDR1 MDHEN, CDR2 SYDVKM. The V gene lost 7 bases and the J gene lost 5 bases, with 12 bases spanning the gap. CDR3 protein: CASNYGRENIQYF. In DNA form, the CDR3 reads TGTGCCAGCAACTATGGCCGAGAAAACATTCAGTACTTC.

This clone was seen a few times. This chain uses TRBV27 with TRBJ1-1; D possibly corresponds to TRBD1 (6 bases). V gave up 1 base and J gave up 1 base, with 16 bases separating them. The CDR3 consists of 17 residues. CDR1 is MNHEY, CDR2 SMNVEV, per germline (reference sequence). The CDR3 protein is CASSLYTFGRGNTEAFF. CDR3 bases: TGTGCCAGCAGTTTATACACATTCGGCAGGGGGAACACTGAAGCTTTCTTT.

CDR3 DNA sequence: TGTGCCAGCAGTTACTCGATTCGGAGGCAACTAAGCGACGAGCAGTACTTC. It yields the protein CASSYSIRRQLSDEQYF. The rearrangement links TRBV6-2 or TRBV6-3 to TRBJ2-7, with D possibly being TRBD2 (5 bases). Germline lookup yields CDR1 MNHEY and CDR2 SVGEGT. Trimming removed 0 bases at V and 5 bases at J, with 20 bases between. The CDR3 totals 17 residues.

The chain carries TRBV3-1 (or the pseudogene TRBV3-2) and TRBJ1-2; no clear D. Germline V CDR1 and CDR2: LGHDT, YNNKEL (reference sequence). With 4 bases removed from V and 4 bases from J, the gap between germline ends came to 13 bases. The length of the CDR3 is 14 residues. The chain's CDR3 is CASSPIREGYGYTF. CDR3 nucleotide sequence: TGTGCCAGCAGCCCAATTAGGGAGGGCTATGGCTACACCTTC.

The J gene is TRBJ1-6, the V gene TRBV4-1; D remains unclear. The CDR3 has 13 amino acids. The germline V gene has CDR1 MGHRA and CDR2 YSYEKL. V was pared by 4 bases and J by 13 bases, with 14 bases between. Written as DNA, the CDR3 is TGCGCCAGCAGCCCGGGCCCCGGGGTTCCCCTCCACTTT. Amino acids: CASSPGPGVPLHF.

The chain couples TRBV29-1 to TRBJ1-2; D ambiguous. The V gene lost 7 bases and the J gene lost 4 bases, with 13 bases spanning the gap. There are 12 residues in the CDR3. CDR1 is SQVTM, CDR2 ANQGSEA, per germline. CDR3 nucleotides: TGCAGCGCCGGACTGGGTACCTATGGCTACACCTTC. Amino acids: CSAGLGTYGYTF.

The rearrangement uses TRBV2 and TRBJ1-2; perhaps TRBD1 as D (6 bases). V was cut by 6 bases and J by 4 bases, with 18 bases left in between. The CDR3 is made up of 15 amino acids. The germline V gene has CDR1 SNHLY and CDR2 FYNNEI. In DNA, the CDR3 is TGTGCCAGCAGCAAAGAGAGGACAGAACTCTATGGCTACACCTTC. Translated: CASSKERTELYGYTF.

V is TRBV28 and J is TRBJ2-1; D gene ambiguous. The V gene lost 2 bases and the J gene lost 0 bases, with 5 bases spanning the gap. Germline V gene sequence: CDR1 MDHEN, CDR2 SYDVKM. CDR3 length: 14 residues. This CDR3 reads CASSLRSSYNEQFF. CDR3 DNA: TGTGCCAGCAGTTTAAGGAGCTCCTACAATGAGCAGTTCTTC.

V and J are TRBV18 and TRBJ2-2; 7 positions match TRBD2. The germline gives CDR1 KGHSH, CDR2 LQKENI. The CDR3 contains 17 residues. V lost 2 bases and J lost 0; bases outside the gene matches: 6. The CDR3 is CASSPYGAGTNTGELFF. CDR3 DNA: TGTGCCAGCTCACCATATGGAGCGGGGACGAACACCGGGGAGCTGTTTTTT.

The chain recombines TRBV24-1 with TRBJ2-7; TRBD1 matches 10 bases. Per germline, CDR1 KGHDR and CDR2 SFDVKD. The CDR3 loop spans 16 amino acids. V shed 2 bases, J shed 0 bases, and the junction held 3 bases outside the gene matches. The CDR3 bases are TGTGCCACCAGTGATTGGGGGGACAGGGGCTCCTACGAGCAGTACTTC. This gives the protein CATSDWGDRGSYEQYF.

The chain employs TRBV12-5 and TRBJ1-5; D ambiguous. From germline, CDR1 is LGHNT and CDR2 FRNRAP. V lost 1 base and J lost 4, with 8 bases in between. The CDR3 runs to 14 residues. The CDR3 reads CASGLGHNNQPQHF. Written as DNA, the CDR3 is TGTGCTAGTGGTTTGGGACACAATAATCAGCCCCAGCATTTT.

The CDR3 sequence is CASSFRDTNTEAFF. The CDR3 bases are TGTGCCAGCAGCTTCAGGGATACGAACACTGAAGCTTTCTTT. The chain couples TRBV7-2 to TRBJ1-1; TRBD1 might be the D (5 bases). V lost 3 bases and J 1 base, leaving 9 bases between the germline ends. The CDR3 totals 14 residues. Germline V CDR1 and CDR2: SGHTA, FQGNSA.

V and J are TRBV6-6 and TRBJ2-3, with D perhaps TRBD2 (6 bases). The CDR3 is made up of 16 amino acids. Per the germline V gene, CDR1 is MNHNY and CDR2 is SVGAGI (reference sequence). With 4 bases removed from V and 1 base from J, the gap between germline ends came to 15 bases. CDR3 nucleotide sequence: TGTGCCAGCAGTTGGGACCCCAGGGAGGGCACAGATACGCAGTATTTT. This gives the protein CASSWDPREGTDTQYF.

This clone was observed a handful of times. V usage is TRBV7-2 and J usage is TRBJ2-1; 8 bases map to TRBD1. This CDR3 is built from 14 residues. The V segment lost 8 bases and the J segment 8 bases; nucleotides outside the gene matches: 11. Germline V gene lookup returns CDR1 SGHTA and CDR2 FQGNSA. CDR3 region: CASLPQLQGDEQFF. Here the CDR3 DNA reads TGTGCCAGCCTACCACAGTTACAGGGGGATGAGCAGTTCTTC.

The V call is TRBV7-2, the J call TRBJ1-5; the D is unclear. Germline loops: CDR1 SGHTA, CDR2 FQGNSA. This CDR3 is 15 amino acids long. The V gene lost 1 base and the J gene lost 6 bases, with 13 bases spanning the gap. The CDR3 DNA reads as TGTGCCAGCAGCTTAGGGCGGGGAACCGGTCAGCCCCAGCATTTT. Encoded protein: CASSLGRGTGQPQHF.

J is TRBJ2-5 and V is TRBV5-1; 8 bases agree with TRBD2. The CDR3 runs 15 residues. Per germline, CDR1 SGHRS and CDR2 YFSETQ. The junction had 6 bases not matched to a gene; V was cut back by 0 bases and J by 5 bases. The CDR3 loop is CASSLDGREGETQYF. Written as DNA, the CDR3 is TGCGCCAGCAGCTTGGACGGGAGGGAGGGGGAGACCCAGTACTTC.

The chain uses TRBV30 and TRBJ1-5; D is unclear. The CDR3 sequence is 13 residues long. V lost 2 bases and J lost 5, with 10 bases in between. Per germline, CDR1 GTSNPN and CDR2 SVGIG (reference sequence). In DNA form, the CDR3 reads TGTGCCTGGAGTCCCCTATCGGATCAGCCCCAGCATTTT. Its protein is CAWSPLSDQPQHF.

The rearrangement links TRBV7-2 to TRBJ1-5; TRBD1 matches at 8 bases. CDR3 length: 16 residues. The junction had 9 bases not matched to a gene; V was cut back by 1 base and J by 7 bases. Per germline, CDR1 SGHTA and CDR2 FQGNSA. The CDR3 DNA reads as TGTGCCAGCAGCTTAGGTTGGGCCAGGGGGCAACAGCCCCAGCATTTT. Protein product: CASSLGWARGQQPQHF.

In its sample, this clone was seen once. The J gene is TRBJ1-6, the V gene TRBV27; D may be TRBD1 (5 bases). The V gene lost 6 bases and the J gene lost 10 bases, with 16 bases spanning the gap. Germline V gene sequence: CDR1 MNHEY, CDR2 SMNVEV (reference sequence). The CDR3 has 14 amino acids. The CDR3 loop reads CASRAGFLRSPLHF. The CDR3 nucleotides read TGTGCCAGCAGAGCAGGGTTTTTAAGGTCACCCCTCCACTTT.

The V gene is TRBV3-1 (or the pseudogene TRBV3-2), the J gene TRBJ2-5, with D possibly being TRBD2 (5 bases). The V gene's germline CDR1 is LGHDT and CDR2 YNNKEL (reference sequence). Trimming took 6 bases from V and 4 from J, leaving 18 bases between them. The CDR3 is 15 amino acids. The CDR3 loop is CASSLNLATGETQYF. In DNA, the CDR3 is TGTGCCAGCAGTCTCAATCTAGCCACCGGAGAGACCCAGTACTTC.

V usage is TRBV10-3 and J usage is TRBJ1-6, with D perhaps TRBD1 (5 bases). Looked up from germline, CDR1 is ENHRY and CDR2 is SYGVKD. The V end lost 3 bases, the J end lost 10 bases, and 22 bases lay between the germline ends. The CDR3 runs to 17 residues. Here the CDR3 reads CAISEHWTKGGGSPLHF. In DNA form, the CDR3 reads TGTGCCATCAGTGAACATTGGACAAAGGGAGGAGGATCACCCCTCCACTTT.

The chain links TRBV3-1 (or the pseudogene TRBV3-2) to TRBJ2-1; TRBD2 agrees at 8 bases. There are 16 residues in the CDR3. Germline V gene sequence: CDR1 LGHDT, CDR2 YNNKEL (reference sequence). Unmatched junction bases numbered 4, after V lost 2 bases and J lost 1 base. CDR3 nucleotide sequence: TGTGCCAGCAGCCAACTAGCGGGCACTTCCTACAATGAGCAGTTCTTC. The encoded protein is CASSQLAGTSYNEQFF.